Each of the 7 T cell receptor beta chains below was sequenced from the same sample in a study of cytomegalovirus exposure and HLA in healthy donors. Primers included in the PCR were 60 Vbeta and 13 Jbeta primers. TCRdb's copy holds only in-frame clones and misses some; the assay was immunoSEQ multiplex PCR. The sample has more than 150,000 clones, around 85% seen once. Material for sequencing was PBMCs. The receptor set was obtained from a man aged 45-65 years in good health and CMV-seropositive.

The chain links TRBV9 to TRBJ1-1, with TRBD1 matching 10 bases. V was clipped by 0 bases and J by 7 bases; unmatched bases: 3. The CDR3 length is 14 residues. Germline values: CDR1 SGDLS, CDR2 YYNGEE. CDR3 loop: CASSVGGQGFEAFF. CDR3 bases: TGTGCCAGCAGCGTAGGGGGACAGGGGTTTGAAGCTTTCTTT.

J is TRBJ2-7 and V is TRBV7-8, with 12 nucleotides matching TRBD2. V lost 5 bases, J lost 5 bases, and 13 bases stayed unmatched. The germline V gene encodes CDR1 SGHVS and CDR2 FQNEAQ. CDR3 length equals 17 residues. In DNA, the CDR3 is TGTGCCAGCAGCCACTCTAGCGGGGGGGCCAAACGAGACGAGCAGTACTTC. As protein: CASSHSSGGAKRDEQYF.

Only one count was recorded for this clone. V and J are TRBV7-8 and TRBJ1-1; possibly TRBD1 for D (5 bases). Trimming removed 5 bases at V and 2 bases at J, with 9 bases between. The CDR3 totals 13 residues. Germline assignment: CDR1 SGHVS and CDR2 FQNEAQ. The CDR3 spells CASSLDRNTEAFF. The CDR3 bases are TGTGCCAGCAGCCTTGACAGAAACACTGAAGCTTTCTTT.

The chain joins TRBV27 to TRBJ2-1; a possible D gene is TRBD1 (7 bases). Germline V CDR1 and CDR2: MNHEY, SMNVEV (reference sequence). V gave up 7 bases and J gave up 7 bases, with 20 bases separating them. CDR3 length equals 15 residues. CDR3 DNA: TGTGCCAGCAAAACGGCTCTAGCAGGGGGGAATGAGCAGTTCTTC. Protein: CASKTALAGGNEQFF.

The V gene is TRBV7-3, the J gene TRBJ2-3; 10 bases align to TRBD2. The CDR3 runs to 17 residues. V was pared by 1 base and J by 1 base, with 5 bases of the junction left unmatched. Germline V gives CDR1 SGHTA, CDR2 FQGTGA. The CDR3 nucleotides read TGTGCCAGCAGCTTAAGGGCAGGGACTAGCGGCACAGATACGCAGTATTTT. Residues: CASSLRAGTSGTDTQYF. The complete variable domain, with remaining parts taken from reference TRBV7-3 and TRBJ2-3, reads GAGVSQTPSNKVTEKGKYVELRCDPISGHTALYWYRQSLGQGPEFLIYFQGTGAADDSGLPNDRFFAVRPEGSVSTLKIQRTERGDSAVYLCASSLRAGTSGTDTQYFGPGTRLTVL.

The chain carries TRBV6-1 and TRBJ1-1, with TRBD1 as a possible D gene (6 bases). The CDR3 consists of 16 residues. Germline values: CDR1 MNHNS, CDR2 SASEGT. Trimming pared 2 bases from V and 3 bases from J, leaving 16 bases between. This CDR3 reads CASSEPTQGPYTEAFF. CDR3 bases: TGTGCCAGCAGTGAACCTACCCAGGGGCCATACACTGAAGCTTTCTTT.

J is TRBJ1-3 and V is TRBV4-1; D ambiguous. The CDR3 runs to 15 residues. Germline V gene lookup returns CDR1 MGHRA and CDR2 YSYEKL. V dropped 4 bases and J dropped 0 bases, with 10 bases sitting between them. Here the CDR3 reads CASSLTAGSGNTIYF. The CDR3 DNA is TGCGCCAGCAGCCTGACGGCGGGCTCTGGAAACACCATATATTTT.